This TCR beta chain was sequenced during a study of cytomegalovirus exposure and HLA in healthy donors. Study outcomes and limitations: Links to common viral pathogens appeared, in a later analysis, for several of the most significant clusters. In an earlier analysis, productive rearrangement rates for most beta V segments clustered near 87% or 30%.

The primer mix had 60 Vbeta and 13 Jbeta primers. TCRdb keeps only in-frame clones here, not all; method: immunoSEQ multiplex PCR. Altogether around 120,000 clones are present, around 77% being singletons, with the ten largest covering roughly a sixth. V lost 7 bases to trimming and J lost 5 bases, with 17 bases between them. CDR3 length: 14 amino acids. CDR1 is MNHNS and CDR2 is SASEGT in the germline V gene. To note about this clone: The target antigen is unknown.

The chain uses TRBV6-1 and TRBJ2-5; D may be TRBD2 (6 bases). Sequenced material: PBMCs. The sequence derives from a man aged 45 to 65 in good health and CMV-seropositive. The CDR3 reads CASNRGPGGETQYF. The CDR3 DNA reads as TGTGCCAGCAACCGCGGTCCTGGGGGGGAGACCCAGTACTTC.